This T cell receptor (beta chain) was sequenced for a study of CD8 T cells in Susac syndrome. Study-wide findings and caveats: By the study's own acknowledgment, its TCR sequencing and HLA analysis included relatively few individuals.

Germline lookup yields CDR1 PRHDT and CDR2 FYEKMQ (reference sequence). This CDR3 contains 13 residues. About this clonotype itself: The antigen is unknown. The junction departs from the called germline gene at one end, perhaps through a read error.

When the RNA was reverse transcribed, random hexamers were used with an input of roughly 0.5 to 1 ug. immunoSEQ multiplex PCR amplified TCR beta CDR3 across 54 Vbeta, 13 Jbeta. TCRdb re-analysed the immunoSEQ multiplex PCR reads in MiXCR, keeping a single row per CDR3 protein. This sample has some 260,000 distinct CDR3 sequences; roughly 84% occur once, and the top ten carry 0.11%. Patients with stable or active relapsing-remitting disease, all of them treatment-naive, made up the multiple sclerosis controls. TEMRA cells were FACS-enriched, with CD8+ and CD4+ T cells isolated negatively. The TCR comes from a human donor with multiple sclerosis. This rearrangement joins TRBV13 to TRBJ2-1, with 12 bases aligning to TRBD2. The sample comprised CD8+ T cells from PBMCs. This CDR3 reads CASSSRLAGAFLF. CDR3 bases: TGTGCCAGCAGCTCCCGACTAGCGGGAGCATTTCTCTTC.